This TCR beta chain was identified during a study of T cells in pancreatic ductal adenocarcinoma (dated by TCRdb to between 2016 and 2019). Broadly, across the study: To learn about the adaptive T-cell response arising naturally, investigators profiled where tumor-infiltrating CD8+ T cells, together with suppressive cells, were located within resected pancreatic ductal adenocarcinoma, how abundant they were, and what qualities they showed.

The selected pancreatic ductal adenocarcinoma patients had received surgery without neoadjuvant therapy. Immediately after surgery, resected tumor tissue was placed into ice-cold media, and part of the tissue was flash frozen for DNA and RNA. The DNeasy Blood and Tissue Kit, with Proteinase K and RNase treatment, was used to extract genomic DNA from more than five PBMC specimens and fewer than ten flash-frozen tumor specimens. Here is what the overall study found, with its caveats: Comparisons of clonality between tumor and blood may be biased toward lower diversity because tumors are enriched in CD45RO+ effector T cells rather than naive T cells. T-cell clonality showed no significant difference between tumor and blood, with a mean clonality of approximately 0.1 in tumors and approximately 0.072 in blood. Because most pancreatic cancer patients present with inoperable disease, the resected cohort was biased toward the minority with early-stage disease. Blood samples had more total productive templates and 6 to 10-fold more unique clonotypes than tumor samples.

TCR beta CDR3 regions were amplified from genomic DNA using the immunoSEQ hsTCRB kit. An Illumina HiSeq system was used to carry out high-throughput TRB CDR3 sequencing. In the source study's methods: The immunoSEQ software was used to analyze sequencing reads, and nonproductive sequences containing premature stops or frame-shifts were excluded. Clonality of the repertoire was calculated as one minus Shannon entropy normalized by log2 of the number of unique productive sequences. In TCRdb, the immuneACCESS table is reduced to in-frame sequences with V and J assigned. These tables do not hold every clone; where another copy was compared, an unresolved V gene accounts for under half, and the others remain unexplained. The V and J calls and clone size were taken over from that table, and D and trimming were inferred from the DNA. The sample includes some 2,600 clones, with around 84% observed a single time. The ten largest make up 5.5% to 8% of the sample.

The CDR3 goes from the cysteine to the phenylalanine over 13 residues. The entry retains the CDR3 DNA only, 39 bases that are in frame from base 1. Per the germline V gene, SGHVS is the CDR1 and FNYEAQ is the CDR2. The junction shows trimming of 7 bases on V and 7 bases on J, plus 13 bases between the germline ends. Worth noting for this clone: Its binding antigen is unknown. No base-level quality is on record; no much larger clone is a single base apart.

This chain is built from TRBV7-6 and TRBJ1-4; a confident D gene designation cannot be given. Sequenced: pancreatic tumor tissue. This sequence originates from a human donor with pancreatic ductal adenocarcinoma. At the DNA level, the sequence is TGTGCCAGCAAGGGCCCTGGGAGTGAAAAACTGTTTTTT. This sequence encodes CASKGPGSEKLFF.